Listed below are T cell receptor beta chains from one sample, sequenced in a study of T cells after yellow fever vaccination. TCRdb ran MiXCR on the 5' RACE reads and lists one entry per CDR3 protein. The sample includes about 340,000 distinct CDR3 sequences, about 9.5% seen only once; the top ten take under 20%. Material: PBMCs, obtained on the day of the first yellow fever vaccination. The receptor set was obtained from a man between 18 and 35 years old who received the YFV17D yellow fever vaccine. Both conserved end residues are part of each CDR3. D genes are given only for firm matches. Clone size is shown for a subset of rows, as once, few, many or a class of expanded clone.

TRBJ2-2,TRBD1,few,TRBV4-1,CASSGDRVDTGELFF,TGCGCCAGCAGCGGGGACAGGGTCGACACCGGGGAGCTGTTTTTT
TRBJ2-1,NA,NA,TRBV12-3/TRBV12-4,CASSTHRDQHNEQFF,TGTGCCAGCAGTACTCACCGGGACCAGCACAATGAGCAGTTCTTC
TRBJ2-5,NA,NA,TRBV29-1,CSVSTGPEETQYF,TGCAGCGTTTCTACCGGGCCAGAAGAGACCCAGTACTTC
TRBJ1-1,TRBD1,NA,TRBV4-1,CASSHPGQGTEAFF,TGCGCCAGCAGCCACCCCGGACAGGGCACTGAAGCTTTCTTT
TRBJ2-3,NA,many,TRBV20-1,CSAEDRSTDTQYF,TGCAGTGCTGAAGACCGAAGCACAGATACGCAGTATTTT
TRBJ1-4,NA,few,TRBV7-9,CASSFLQNEKLFF,TGTGCCAGCAGCTTTCTACAGAATGAAAAACTGTTTTTT
TRBJ1-1,NA,many,TRBV20-1,CSASPTNEAFF,TGCAGTGCTAGTCCTACCAATGAAGCTTTCTTT
TRBJ2-2,NA,many,TRBV7-3,CASSPQGTGELFF,TGCGCCAGCAGCCCCCAGGGTACCGGGGAGCTGTTTTTT
TRBJ1-6,NA,NA,TRBV7-9,CASNRGTGSPLHF,TGTGCCAGCAACCGGGGGACTGGTTCACCCCTCCACTTT
TRBJ1-1,NA,few,TRBV7-9,CASSFEGGTEAFF,TGTGCCAGCAGCTTCGAGGGGGGGACTGAAGCTTTCTTT
TRBJ2-7,TRBD1,NA,TRBV6-1,CASSDRQGSYEQYF,TGTGCCAGCAGTGATCGACAGGGAAGCTACGAGCAGTACTTC
TRBJ2-3,TRBD2,few,TRBV4-3,CASSQRGGGGDTQYF,TGCGCCAGCAGCCAAAGGGGCGGGGGGGGAGATACGCAGTATTTT
TRBJ2-1,TRBD2,NA,TRBV9,CASSVGRAGGRDEQFF,TGTGCCAGCAGCGTAGGCAGAGCGGGGGGGCGGGACGAGCAGTTCTTC
TRBJ1-5,NA,NA,TRBV7-2,CASSFGAVLNQPQHF,TGTGCCAGCAGCTTTGGGGCCGTACTAAATCAGCCCCAGCATTTT
TRBJ2-3,NA,NA,TRBV7-3,CASSFQGTKTDTQYF,TGTGCCAGCAGCTTCCAAGGGACAAAGACAGATACGCAGTATTTT
TRBJ2-1,NA,medium-sized,TRBV12-3/TRBV12-4,CASSLWSGEQFF,TGTGCCAGCAGTTTATGGAGCGGGGAGCAGTTCTTC
TRBJ2-1,TRBD1,few,TRBV11-1,CASSPPLRDRGRFDEQFF,TGTGCCAGCAGCCCACCCCTGAGGGACAGGGGGCGATTTGATGAGCAGTTCTTC
TRBJ2-1,NA,NA,TRBV6-5,CASSYRGRPSDEQFF,TGTGCCAGCAGTTACAGGGGCAGGCCAAGCGATGAGCAGTTCTTC
TRBJ1-5,NA,NA,TRBV15,CATTDRSNNQPQHF,TGTGCCACTACCGACAGGTCCAATAATCAGCCCCAGCATTTT
TRBJ1-2,NA,NA,TRBV14,CASSQDTGRGRYGYTF,TGTGCCAGCAGCCAAGATACGGGGCGCGGCCGCTATGGCTACACCTTC
TRBJ1-5,NA,few,TRBV7-8,CASSFGGPLSVLGPQHF,TGTGCCAGCAGCTTTGGGGGGCCCCTCTCCGTATTGGGGCCCCAGCATTTT
TRBJ2-1,TRBD2,NA,TRBV7-9,CASSLPRGTSGEIEQFF,TGTGCCAGCAGCCTCCCCCGTGGGACTAGCGGGGAGATTGAGCAGTTCTTC
TRBJ2-3,TRBD2,NA,TRBV4-2,CASSPGPRGGDTDTQYF,TGTGCCAGCAGCCCCGGGCCCCGGGGGGGGGACACAGATACGCAGTATTTT